A selection of T cell receptor beta chains follows, all from one sample in a study of blood T cell repertoires in COVID-19. Libraries were prepared by immunoSEQ multiplex PCR; TCRdb keeps only in-frame clonotypes and omits some of them. The table lists 120,000 or so clones, approximately 83% of them singletons. Material: peripheral blood. These receptors were taken from a man older than 75 with active or convalescent COVID-19. Both conserved end residues are part of each CDR3. Each record gives: J gene, clone size, V gene, D gene, CDR3 DNA, CDR3 protein. D genes are given only for firm matches. Only part of the rows carry a size: once, few, many, or a class if the clone is expanded.

TRBJ1-4	NA	TRBV25-1	NA	TGTGCCAGCAGCCAGGCAGATCACAATGAAAAACTGTTTTTT	CASSQADHNEKLFF
TRBJ1-1	NA	TRBV6-6	NA	TGTGCCAGCAGTTACTCGTCAGGGTGGAACACTGAAGCTTTCTTT	CASSYSSGWNTEAFF
TRBJ1-4	few	TRBV20-1	NA	TGCAGTGACCGGGACACTGAAAAACTGTTTTTT	CSDRDTEKLFF
TRBJ1-6	NA	TRBV6-5	NA	TGTGCCAGCCATCGCCGCGCCCACGGGGGATCACCCCTCCACTTT	CASHRRAHGGSPLHF
TRBJ2-1	NA	TRBV20-1	TRBD2	TGCAGTGCTAGTGGGCGGGGGGGCCCTGGCTCCTACAATGAGCAGTTCTTC	CSASGRGGPGSYNEQFF
TRBJ2-5	NA	TRBV9	NA	TGTGCCAGCAGCCCCCGGACTATCCAACAAGAGACCCAGTACTTC	CASSPRTIQQETQYF
TRBJ1-2	NA	TRBV5-1	NA	TGCGCCAGCAGCTTGGGGGCAGAGCCCTATGGCTACACCTTC	CASSLGAEPYGYTF
TRBJ1-2	NA	TRBV11-2	NA	TGTGCCAGCAGCTTAGGGACTGCCTATGGCTACACCTTC	CASSLGTAYGYTF
TRBJ2-5	NA	TRBV7-3	TRBD1	TGTGCCAGCAGCCTCGGGACAGAAGAGACCCAGTACTTC	CASSLGTEETQYF
TRBJ2-7	once	TRBV5-4	TRBD2	TGTGCCAGCAGCCCGGAACTTGGGGGGGTGGGATCCTACGAGCAGTACTTC	CASSPELGGVGSYEQYF
TRBJ1-5	once	TRBV2	NA	TGTGCCAGCAGGAAGGGGTGGAGGGACAATCAGCCCCAGCATTTT	CASRKGWRDNQPQHF
TRBJ1-1	NA	TRBV2	TRBD1	TGTGCCAGCAGGGCCGACAGGGGGAACACTGAAGCTTTCTTT	CASRADRGNTEAFF
TRBJ1-5	NA	TRBV11-2	NA	TGTGCCAGCAGCTTAGGATGGAGGGGTAGCAATCAGCCCCAGCATTTT	CASSLGWRGSNQPQHF
TRBJ2-3	NA	TRBV4-1	NA	TGCGCCAGCAGCCATTTCGGGACTGATAGCACAGATACGCAGTATTTT	CASSHFGTDSTDTQYF
TRBJ1-2	NA	TRBV29-1	TRBD1	TGCAGCGTTGGGGGACAGGGCTATGGCTACACCTTC	CSVGGQGYGYTF
TRBJ1-5	NA	TRBV4-2	TRBD1	TGTGCCAGCAGCCCCCTCGCGGGGACAGGCGGGTCCCGAGGTGGCAATCAGCCCCAGCATTTT	CASSPLAGTGGSRGGNQPQHF
TRBJ2-7	NA	TRBV9	NA	TGTGCCAGCAGCGTAGGGGCAGTCAACTCCTACGAGCAGTACTTC	CASSVGAVNSYEQYF
TRBJ2-1	NA	TRBV7-2	NA	TGTGCCAGCAGCCCGGACTTGATCTCCTACAATGAGCAGTTCTTC	CASSPDLISYNEQFF
TRBJ2-7	NA	TRBV6-6	TRBD1	TGTGCCAGCAGTGACAACAGGGGGCGGAAATACGAGCAGTACTTC	CASSDNRGRKYEQYF
TRBJ2-2	once	TRBV4-2	TRBD1	TGTGCCAGCAGCCCGGGGGCCGGGACAGGGGTCACCGGGGAGCTGTTTTTT	CASSPGAGTGVTGELFF
TRBJ1-6	NA	TRBV4-1	NA	TGCGCCAGCAGCCGCGGCAGCCAGAATAATTCACCCCTCCACTTT	CASSRGSQNNSPLHF
TRBJ1-1	NA	TRBV7-2	NA	TGTGCCAGCAGCTTTTCAGGGGACACTGAAGCTTTCTTT	CASSFSGDTEAFF
TRBJ1-1	few	TRBV3-1/TRBV3-2	NA	TGTGCCAGCAGCCTGGGACTGAAAGCTTTCTTT	CASSLGLKAFF